The present T cell receptor beta chain was sequenced within a study of cytotoxic CD8 clonotypes in ibrutinib-treated CLL. Findings and limits, study-wide: In sustained-remission versus progressing patients, sampling times differed.

Germline assignment: CDR1 SNHLY and CDR2 FYNNEI. V shed 2 bases and J shed 1 base, with 11 bases lying between them. The CDR3 covers 15 residues. As regards this clone: Its antigen is as yet unknown.

The data were produced by immunoSEQ multiplex PCR, yet TCRdb's version contains in-frame clones alone and is incomplete. Of tens of thousands of clones listed, around 84% are singletons. The source was PBMCs, collected before ibrutinib treatment. The TCR originated in a human donor with chronic lymphocytic leukemia. The chain combines TRBV2 with TRBJ1-1; no firm D call. CDR3: CASSENAGKNTEAFF. The CDR3 nucleotides read TGTGCCAGCAGTGAAAATGCGGGGAAGAACACTGAAGCTTTCTTT.